Described below is a single TCR beta chain sequence and its context. This sample is part of a study of T cell changes during pregnancy in multiple sclerosis. CDR1 and CDR2 (germline): SGHTS, YDEGEE. There are 13 residues in the CDR3. V lost 2 bases to trimming and J lost 5 bases, with 10 bases between them. This table comes from immunoSEQ multiplex PCR, and its TCRdb copy is limited to in-frame clones, with some not included. Of approximately 30,000 clones listed, 90% to 95% are singletons. The chain uses TRBV5-8 and TRBJ1-1; D possibly corresponds to TRBD1 (6 bases). The TCR sequence derives from a female donor in good health, enrolled as a control in a pregnancy study. Source: CD8+ T cells from peripheral blood mononuclear cells, taken in the second trimester of pregnancy. The CDR3, as DNA: TGTGCCAGCAGCTTTGCTCAGGGGACTGAAGCTTTCTTT. It yields the protein CASSFAQGTEAFF.